The following is a T cell receptor (beta chain) sequence with its context. This entry comes from a study of blood T cell repertoires in COVID-19. J gave up 2 bases and V 1 base, and 5 bases lay outside the gene matches. CDR1 is SGHTA and CDR2 is FQGTGA in the germline V gene. This CDR3 region has 17 residues. Clones were sequenced by immunoSEQ multiplex PCR, and TCRdb holds only the in-frame ones, with some missing. The repertoire holds 200,000 or so clones, just over 85% seen once, with about 4% in the top ten. The sequence was obtained from a woman aged 40 to 55 with acute COVID-19. The V gene is TRBV7-3, the J gene TRBJ2-2, with 9 bases matching TRBD2. Sequences were obtained from PBMCs or T cells enriched from blood (not recorded which). CDR3 in amino acids: CASSLSSAGGNTGELFF. DNA of the CDR3: TGTGCCAGCAGCTTAAGCTCAGCGGGGGGCAACACCGGGGAGCTGTTTTTT.